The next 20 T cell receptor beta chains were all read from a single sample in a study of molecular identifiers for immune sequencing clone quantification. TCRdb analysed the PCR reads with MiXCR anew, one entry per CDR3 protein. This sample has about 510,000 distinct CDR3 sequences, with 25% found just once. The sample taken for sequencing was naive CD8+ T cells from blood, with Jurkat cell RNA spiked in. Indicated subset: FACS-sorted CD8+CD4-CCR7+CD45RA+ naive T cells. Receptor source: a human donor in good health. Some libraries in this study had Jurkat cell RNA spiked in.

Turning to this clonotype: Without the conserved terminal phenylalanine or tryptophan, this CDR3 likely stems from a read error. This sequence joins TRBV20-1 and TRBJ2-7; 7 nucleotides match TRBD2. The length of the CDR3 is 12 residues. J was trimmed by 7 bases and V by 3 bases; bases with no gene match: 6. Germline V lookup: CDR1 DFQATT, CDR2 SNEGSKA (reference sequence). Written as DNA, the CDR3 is TGCAGTGCTAGGGGGGAGGGCTGGGAGCAGTACCTC. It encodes CSARGEGWEQYL.

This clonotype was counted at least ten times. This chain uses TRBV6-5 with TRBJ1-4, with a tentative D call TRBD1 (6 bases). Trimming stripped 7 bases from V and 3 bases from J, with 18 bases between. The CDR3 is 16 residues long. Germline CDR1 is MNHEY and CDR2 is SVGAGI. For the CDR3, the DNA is TGTGCCAGCATGGCGGGACACCACTCGGCTAATGAAAAACTGTTTTTT. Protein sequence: CASMAGHHSANEKLFF.

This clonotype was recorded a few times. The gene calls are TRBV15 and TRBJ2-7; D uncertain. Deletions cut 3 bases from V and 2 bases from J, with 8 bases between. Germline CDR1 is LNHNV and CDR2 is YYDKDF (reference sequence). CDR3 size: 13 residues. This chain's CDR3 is CATSRERAYEQYF. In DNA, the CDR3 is TGTGCCACCAGCAGGGAGAGAGCCTACGAGCAGTACTTC.

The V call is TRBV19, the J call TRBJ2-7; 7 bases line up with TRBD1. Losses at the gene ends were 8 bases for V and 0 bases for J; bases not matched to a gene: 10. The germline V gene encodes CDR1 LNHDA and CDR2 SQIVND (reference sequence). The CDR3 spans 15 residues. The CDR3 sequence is CASSWGTESSYEQYF. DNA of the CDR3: TGTGCCAGTTCCTGGGGGACAGAGAGCTCCTACGAGCAGTACTTC.

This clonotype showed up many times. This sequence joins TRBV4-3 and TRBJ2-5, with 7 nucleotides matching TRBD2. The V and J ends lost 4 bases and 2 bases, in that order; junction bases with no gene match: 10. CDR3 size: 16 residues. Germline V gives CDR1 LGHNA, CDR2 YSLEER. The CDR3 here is CASSPNYSGLQETQYF. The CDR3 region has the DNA TGCGCCAGCAGCCCTAATTATAGCGGGTTACAAGAGACCCAGTACTTC.

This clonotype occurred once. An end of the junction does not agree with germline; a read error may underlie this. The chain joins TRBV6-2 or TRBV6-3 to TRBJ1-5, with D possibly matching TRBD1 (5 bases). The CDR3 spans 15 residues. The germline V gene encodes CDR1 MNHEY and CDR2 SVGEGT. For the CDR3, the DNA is TGTGCCAGCAGTTACGGGCGGTGGGGCAATCCGCCCCCGCATTTT. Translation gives CASSYGRWGNPPPHF.

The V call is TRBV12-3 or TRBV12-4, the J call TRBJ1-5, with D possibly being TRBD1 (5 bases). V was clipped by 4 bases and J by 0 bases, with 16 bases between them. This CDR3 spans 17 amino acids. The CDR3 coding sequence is TGTGCCAGCAGTTCATTCCCGGGACCCTTTAGCAATCAGCCCCAGCATTTT. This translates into CASSSFPGPFSNQPQHF.

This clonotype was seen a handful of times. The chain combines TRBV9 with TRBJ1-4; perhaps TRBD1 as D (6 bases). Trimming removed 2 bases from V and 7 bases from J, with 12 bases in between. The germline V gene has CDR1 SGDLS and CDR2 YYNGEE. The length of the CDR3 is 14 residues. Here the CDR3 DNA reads TGTGCCAGCAGCGTCGGGGGAGGGGGTGAAAAACTGTTTTTT. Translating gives CASSVGGGGEKLFF.

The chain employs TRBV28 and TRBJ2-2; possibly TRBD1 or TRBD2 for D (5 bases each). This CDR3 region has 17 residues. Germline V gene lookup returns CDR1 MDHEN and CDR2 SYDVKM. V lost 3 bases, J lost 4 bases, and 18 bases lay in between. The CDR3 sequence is CASSLGPGELITGELFF. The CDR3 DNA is TGTGCCAGCAGTTTGGGACCCGGGGAACTAATCACCGGGGAGCTGTTTTTT.

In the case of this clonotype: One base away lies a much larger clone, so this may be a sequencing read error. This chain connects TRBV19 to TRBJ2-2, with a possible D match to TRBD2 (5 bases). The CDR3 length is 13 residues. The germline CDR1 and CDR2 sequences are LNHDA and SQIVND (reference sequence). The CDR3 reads CASTPGNTGEMFF. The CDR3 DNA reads TGTGCCTCAACCCCCGGGAACACCGGGGAGATGTTTTTT.

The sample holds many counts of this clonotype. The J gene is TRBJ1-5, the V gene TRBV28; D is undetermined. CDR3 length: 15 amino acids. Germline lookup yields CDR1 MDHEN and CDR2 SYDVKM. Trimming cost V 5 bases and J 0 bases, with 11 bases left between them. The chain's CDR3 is CASSGPTVSNQPQHF. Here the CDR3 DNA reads TGTGCCAGCAGTGGCCCTACAGTTAGCAATCAGCCCCAGCATTTT.

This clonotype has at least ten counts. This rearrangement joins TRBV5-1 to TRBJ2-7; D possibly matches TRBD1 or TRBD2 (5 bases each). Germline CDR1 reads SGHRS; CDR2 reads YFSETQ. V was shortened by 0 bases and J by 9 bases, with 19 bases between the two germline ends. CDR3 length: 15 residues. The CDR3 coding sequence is TGCGCCAGCAGCTTGGGACAAATCCTGGGGGACGGGCAGTACTTC. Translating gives CASSLGQILGDGQYF.

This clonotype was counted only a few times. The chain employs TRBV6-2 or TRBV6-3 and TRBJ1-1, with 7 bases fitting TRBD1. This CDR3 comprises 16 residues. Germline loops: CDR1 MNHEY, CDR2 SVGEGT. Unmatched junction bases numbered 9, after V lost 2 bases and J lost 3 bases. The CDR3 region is CASSYRRDSIYTEAFF. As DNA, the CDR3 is TGTGCCAGCAGTTACCGTCGGGACAGCATCTACACTGAAGCTTTCTTT.

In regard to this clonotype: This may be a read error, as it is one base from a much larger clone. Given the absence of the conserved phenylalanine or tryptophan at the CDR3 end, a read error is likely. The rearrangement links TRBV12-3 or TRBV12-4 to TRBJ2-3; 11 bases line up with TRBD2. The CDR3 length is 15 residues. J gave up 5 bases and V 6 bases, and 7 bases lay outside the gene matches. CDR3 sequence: CASSFSGGAEDTQYY. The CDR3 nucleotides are TGTGCCAGCAGCTTTAGCGGGGGGGCCGAAGATACGCAGTATTAT.

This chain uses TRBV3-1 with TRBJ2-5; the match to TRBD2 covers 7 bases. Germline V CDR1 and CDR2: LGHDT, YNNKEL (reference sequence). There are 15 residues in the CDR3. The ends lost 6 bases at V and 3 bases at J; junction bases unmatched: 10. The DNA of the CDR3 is TGTGCCAGCAGTACTCTCTCTCGGGGGGAAGAGACCCAGTACTTC. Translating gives CASSTLSRGEETQYF.

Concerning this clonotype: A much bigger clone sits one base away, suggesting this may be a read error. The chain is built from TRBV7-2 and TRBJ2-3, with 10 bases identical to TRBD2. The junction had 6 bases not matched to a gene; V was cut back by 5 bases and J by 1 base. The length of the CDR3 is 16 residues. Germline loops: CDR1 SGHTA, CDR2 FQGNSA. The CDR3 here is CASSVLAGEGTDTQYF. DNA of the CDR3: TGTGCCAGCAGCGTCCTAGCGGGAGAGGGCACAGATACGCAGTATTTT.

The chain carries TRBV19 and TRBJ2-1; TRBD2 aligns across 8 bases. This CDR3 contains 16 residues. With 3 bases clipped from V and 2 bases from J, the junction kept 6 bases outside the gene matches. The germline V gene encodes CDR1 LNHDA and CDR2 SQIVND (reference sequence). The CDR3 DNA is TGTGCCAGTAGTATCCCCCTAGCGGGTACCTACAATGAGCAGTTCTTC. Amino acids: CASSIPLAGTYNEQFF.

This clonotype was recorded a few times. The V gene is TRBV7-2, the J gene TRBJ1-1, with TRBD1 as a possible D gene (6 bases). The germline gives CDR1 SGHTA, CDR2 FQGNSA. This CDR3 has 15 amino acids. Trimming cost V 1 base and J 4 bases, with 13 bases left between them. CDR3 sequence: CASSLVLGGGTEAFF. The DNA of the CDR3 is TGTGCCAGCAGCTTAGTCCTTGGAGGGGGCACTGAAGCTTTCTTT.

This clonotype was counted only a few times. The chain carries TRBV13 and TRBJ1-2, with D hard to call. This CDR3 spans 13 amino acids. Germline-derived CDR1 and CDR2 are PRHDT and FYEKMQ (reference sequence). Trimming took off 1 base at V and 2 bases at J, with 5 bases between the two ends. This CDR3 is CASSLEENYGYTF. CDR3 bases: TGTGCCAGCAGCTTAGAAGAAAACTATGGCTACACCTTC.

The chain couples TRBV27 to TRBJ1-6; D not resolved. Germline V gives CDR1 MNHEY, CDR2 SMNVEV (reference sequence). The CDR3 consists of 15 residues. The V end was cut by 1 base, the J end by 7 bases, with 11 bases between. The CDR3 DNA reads TGTGCCAGCAGTTTATATCTGGGGTGGAATTCACCCCTCCACTTT. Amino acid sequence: CASSLYLGWNSPLHF.